These T cell receptor beta chains were read from a single sample in a study of blood T cells in healthy people across ages. TCRdb re-derived calls from the 5' RACE reads in MiXCR, one entry per CDR3 protein. The sample contains about 1 million distinct CDR3 sequences, over 35% of which appear only once. Sequencing input: blood. The receptors derive from an older woman in good health. CDR3s include the opening cysteine and the closing phenylalanine or tryptophan. The D gene is left open where the match is weak. Size is omitted from some rows. Given values are once, few, many or a class for expanded clones.

J: TRBJ2-1; V: TRBV5-1; D: NA; size: NA; length: 14; CDR3: CASSLQDHQETQFF; DNA: TGCGCCAGCAGCTTACAGGACCACCAAGAGACCCAGTTCTTC
J: TRBJ1-5; V: TRBV2; D: NA; size: few; length: 14; CDR3: CASRDRVSNQPQHF; DNA: TGTGCCAGCAGGGACAGAGTTAGCAATCAGCCCCAGCATTTT
J: TRBJ2-3; V: TRBV3-1; D: NA; size: NA; length: 17; CDR3: CASSDTYPSPDTDTQYF; DNA: TGTGCCAGCAGCGACACCTATCCTAGTCCCGACACAGATACGCAGTATTTT
J: TRBJ2-7; V: TRBV27; D: NA; size: few; length: 14; CDR3: CASSPQSYSYEQYF; DNA: TGTGCCAGCAGTCCTCAATCCTACTCCTACGAGCAGTACTTC
J: TRBJ1-1; V: TRBV6-6; D: TRBD1; size: once; length: 15; CDR3: CASSFVTGKNTEAFF; DNA: TGTGCCAGCAGTTTCGTGACAGGGAAGAACACTGAAGCTTTCTTT
J: TRBJ2-5; V: TRBV6-6; D: NA; size: NA; length: 12; CDR3: CASSYRQETQYF; DNA: TGTGCCAGCAGTTACCGCCAAGAGACCCAGTACTTC
J: TRBJ2-1; V: TRBV15; D: NA; size: few; length: 17; CDR3: CATSRERAGSSYNEQFF; DNA: TGTGCCACCAGCAGAGAAAGAGCGGGTAGCTCCTACAATGAGCAGTTCTTC
J: TRBJ1-2; V: TRBV24-1; D: NA; size: once; length: 11; CDR3: CATMRREGYTF; DNA: TGTGCCACCATGAGGAGGGAAGGATACACCTTC
J: TRBJ1-2; V: TRBV20-1; D: TRBD1; size: few; length: 12; CDR3: CSARDSGGGYTF; DNA: TGCAGTGCTAGAGATTCAGGGGGTGGCTACACCTTC
J: TRBJ2-3; V: TRBV15; D: NA; size: NA; length: 14; CDR3: CATSRSDSTDTQYF; DNA: TGTGCCACCAGCAGATCGGACAGTACAGATACGCAGTATTTT
J: TRBJ2-7; V: TRBV6-6; D: NA; size: NA; length: 16; CDR3: CASSYSRQGSSYEQYF; DNA: TGTGCCAGCAGTTACTCAAGGCAGGGCAGCTCCTACGAGCAGTACTTC
J: TRBJ2-4; V: TRBV5-1; D: NA; size: few; length: 20; CDR3: CASRWSRGELPLGAKNIQYF; DNA: TGCGCCAGCAGGTGGAGCAGGGGCGAGTTACCGTTAGGGGCCAAAAACATTCAGTACTTC
J: TRBJ2-1; V: TRBV5-6; D: TRBD2; size: NA; length: 15; CDR3: CASSFGGGLYNEQFF; DNA: TGTGCCAGCAGCTTTGGGGGAGGGCTCTACAATGAGCAGTTCTTC
J: TRBJ2-1; V: TRBV29-1; D: TRBD2; size: many; length: 14; CDR3: CSVELAGAGNEQFF; DNA: TGCAGCGTGGAACTAGCGGGAGCGGGAAATGAGCAGTTCTTC
J: TRBJ2-3; V: TRBV3-1; D: TRBD2; size: NA; length: 14; CDR3: CASSLQRGWDTQYF; DNA: TGTGCCAGCAGCCTCCAGCGGGGATGGGATACGCAGTATTTT
J: TRBJ2-1; V: TRBV5-1; D: NA; size: many; length: 15; CDR3: CASSLEAGTYNEQFF; DNA: TGCGCCAGCAGCTTGGAAGCAGGGACTTACAATGAGCAGTTCTTC
J: TRBJ2-7; V: TRBV10-3; D: TRBD2; size: few; length: 16; CDR3: CASTGTSGPSSYEQYF; DNA: TGTGCCAGCACCGGGACTAGCGGGCCATCCTCCTACGAGCAGTACTTC
J: TRBJ1-1; V: TRBV5-1; D: TRBD1; size: many; length: 18; CDR3: CASSLGRQGLSMNTEAFF; DNA: TGCGCCAGCAGCTTGGGCCGACAGGGTTTGAGCATGAACACTGAAGCTTTCTTT
J: TRBJ2-7; V: TRBV28; D: TRBD2; size: NA; length: 16; CDR3: CASSFHSSGSSYEQYF; DNA: TGTGCCAGCAGTTTCCATAGTAGCGGGAGCTCCTACGAGCAGTACTTC